This TCR beta chain originates from a study of shared clonotypes between healthy human individuals. This clone occurred a few times. Its specificity is not known. Libraries were prepared by immunoSEQ multiplex PCR; TCRdb keeps only in-frame clonotypes and omits some of them. The profile shows around 200,000 clones, approximately 60% of them singletons. V lost 5 bases and J 6 bases, leaving 22 bases between the germline ends. This CDR3 contains 16 residues. Germline lookup yields CDR1 SGHNT and CDR2 YENEEA. Donors had no recently reported acute infections or vaccinations and were HIV-negative. Overall study results and limits: Roughly 5% of naive CD4 clonotypes were shared across a few donors.

The clonotype comes from a man aged 25-45 years in good health. The chain uses TRBV11-3 and TRBJ1-2, with D possibly matching TRBD1 (5 bases). Source material: memory CD4+ T cells sorted from blood. Subset meaning: CD45RA-negative fraction. The CDR3 DNA is TGTGCCAGCAGCCCGTCGATTCCCGGAGGCAGGGATGGCTACACCTTC. Protein product: CASSPSIPGGRDGYTF. The full variable domain, rest sourced from reference TRBV11-3 and TRBJ1-2, is EAGVVQSPRYKIIEKKQPVAFWCNPISGHNTLYWYLQNLGQGPELLIRYENEEAVDDSQLPKDRFSAERLKGVDSTLKIQPAELGDSAVYLCASSPSIPGGRDGYTFGSGTRLTVV.